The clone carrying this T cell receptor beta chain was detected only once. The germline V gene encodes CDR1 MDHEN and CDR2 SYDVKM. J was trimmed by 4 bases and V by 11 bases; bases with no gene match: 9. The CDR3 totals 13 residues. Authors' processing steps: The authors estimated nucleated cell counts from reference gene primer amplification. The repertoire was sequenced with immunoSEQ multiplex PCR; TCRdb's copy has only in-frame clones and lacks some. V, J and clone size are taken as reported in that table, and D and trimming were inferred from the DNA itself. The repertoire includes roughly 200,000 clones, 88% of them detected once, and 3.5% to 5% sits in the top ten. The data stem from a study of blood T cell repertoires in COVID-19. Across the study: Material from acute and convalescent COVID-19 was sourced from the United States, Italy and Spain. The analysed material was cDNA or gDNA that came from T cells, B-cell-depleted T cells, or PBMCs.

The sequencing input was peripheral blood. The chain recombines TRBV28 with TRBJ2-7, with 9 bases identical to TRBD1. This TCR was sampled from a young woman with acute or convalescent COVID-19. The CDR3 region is CAARDRASYEQYF. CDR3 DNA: TGTGCCGCCCGGGACAGGGCATCGTACGAGCAGTACTTC.